The 21 T cell receptor beta chains below come from one sample, sequenced in a study of technical replicates of blood from four donors. Here immunoSEQ multiplex PCR was the method, and the copy in TCRdb shows in-frame clones only, minus some. The data hold 99,000 or so clones, with about 95% observed a single time. Sequenced material: T cells isolated from PBMCs. All receptors come from a human donor in good health.

This clone occurred once. The rearrangement links TRBV27 to TRBJ2-2; TRBD2 matches at 7 bases. Germline V gene lookup returns CDR1 MNHEY and CDR2 SMNVEV (reference sequence). V shed 10 bases and J 6 bases; nucleotides not matched to a gene: 23. This CDR3 is built from 18 residues. This CDR3 reads CATPTYYDGLEGSGELFF. CDR3 bases: TGTGCCACCCCTACATACTATGATGGACTAGAAGGCTCCGGGGAGCTGTTTTTT.

The chain uses TRBV5-1 and TRBJ1-5; 7 bases are a match to TRBD1. Germline CDR1 reads SGHRS; CDR2 reads YFSETQ. The ends lost 0 bases at V and 2 bases at J; junction bases unmatched: 2. The CDR3 sequence is 15 residues long. CDR3: CASSLVQGGNQPQHF. As DNA, the CDR3 is TGCGCCAGCAGCTTGGTTCAGGGGGGCAATCAGCCCCAGCATTTT.

CDR3 in DNA: TGCGCCAGCAGCCAGGATAGCGGGGGGGCCCTCGAGCAGTACTTC. Translating gives CASSQDSGGALEQYF. The rearrangement uses TRBV4-1 and TRBJ2-7; TRBD2 agrees at 11 bases. CDR1 is MGHRA and CDR2 is YSYEKL in the germline V gene. The CDR3 is 15 amino acids. After removal of 3 bases from V and 6 bases from J, the junction contained 7 bases not matched to a gene.

The V call is TRBV4-1, the J call TRBJ1-3; TRBD1 matches at 7 bases. The CDR3 runs to 16 residues. J gave up 9 bases and V 5 bases, and 16 bases lay outside the gene matches. Germline assignment: CDR1 MGHRA and CDR2 YSYEKL. CDR3 region: CASSFRDRALGGTIYF. In DNA, the CDR3 is TGCGCCAGCAGCTTCCGAGACAGGGCCCTCGGGGGCACCATATATTTT.

CDR3 sequence reads: CASTLQGIGTGELFF. The CDR3 DNA sequence: TGTGCCAGCACCCTTCAGGGAATAGGGACCGGGGAGCTGTTTTTT. The chain uses TRBV2 and TRBJ2-2; the D gene is possibly TRBD1 (5 bases). CDR3 size: 15 residues. Per germline, CDR1 SNHLY and CDR2 FYNNEI. Trimming stripped 7 bases from V and 5 bases from J, with 17 bases between.

The V and J genes are TRBV28 and TRBJ1-1; a possible D gene is TRBD1 (6 bases). Trimming took 8 bases from V and 5 from J, leaving 18 bases between them. This CDR3 has 14 residues. Looked up from germline, CDR1 is MDHEN and CDR2 is SYDVKM. The CDR3 loop is CASHPPGGRTEAFF. DNA for the CDR3: TGTGCCAGCCACCCGCCGGGGGGGCGGACTGAAGCTTTCTTT.

This chain connects TRBV4-1 to TRBJ1-6; D is perhaps TRBD1 (6 bases). Between the trimmed V and J ends, which lost 3 bases and 7 bases, there was a span of 13 bases. Germline V lookup: CDR1 MGHRA, CDR2 YSYEKL. The CDR3 contains 15 residues. In nucleotides, the CDR3 is TGCGCCAGCAGCCAGTACGGACAGAGGAATTCACCCCTCCACTTT. Protein: CASSQYGQRNSPLHF.

V is TRBV13 and J is TRBJ2-5, with D unresolved. Trimming cost V 0 bases and J 3 bases, with 5 bases left between them. CDR1 and CDR2 (germline): PRHDT, FYEKMQ (reference sequence). The CDR3 has 13 amino acids. The CDR3 DNA follows: TGTGCCAGCAGCTTAGGACATAAAGAGACCCAGTACTTC. It yields the protein CASSLGHKETQYF.

The chain has TRBV10-3 and TRBJ1-1; possible D gene TRBD1, 5 bases. Germline V gene sequence: CDR1 ENHRY, CDR2 SYGVKD. V was shortened by 4 bases and J by 0 bases, with 12 bases between the two germline ends. The CDR3 sequence is 15 residues long. As DNA, the CDR3 is TGTGCCATCAGTGGACAGCAACTTATGAACACTGAAGCTTTCTTT. Its protein is CAISGQQLMNTEAFF.

The chain recombines TRBV5-1 with TRBJ2-1; maybe TRBD1 (6 bases). Germline V CDR1 and CDR2: SGHRS, YFSETQ. The CDR3 is 14 amino acids. The V and J ends lost 0 bases and 10 bases respectively, with 14 bases between them. Here the CDR3 DNA reads TGCGCCAGCAGCTTGGCCCAGGGGTCAGGGGAGCAGTTCTTC. Translation: CASSLAQGSGEQFF.

The rearrangement links TRBV25-1 to TRBJ1-1; D is possibly TRBD1 (6 bases). The germline gives CDR1 MGHDK, CDR2 SYGVNS. This CDR3 is 14 amino acids long. V lost 1 base and J 7 bases, leaving 13 bases between the germline ends. CDR3 residues: CASSELRTANEAFF. The CDR3 region has the DNA TGTGCCAGCAGTGAATTGAGGACAGCCAATGAAGCTTTCTTT.

This sequence joins TRBV5-6 and TRBJ2-3; TRBD1 aligns across 7 bases. The CDR3 covers 16 residues. Trimming at V came to 4 bases and at J to 5 bases, leaving 13 bases not matched to a gene. Germline lookup yields CDR1 SGHDT and CDR2 YYEEEE. The CDR3 region has the DNA TGTGCCAGCAGCCAGGAGGACAGGTGGGTGGGAGATACGCAGTATTTT. Residues: CASSQEDRWVGDTQYF.

The chain links TRBV2 to TRBJ2-7, with TRBD1 identical over 11 bases. CDR3 length equals 15 residues. Germline V lookup: CDR1 SNHLY, CDR2 FYNNEI. V lost 6 bases and J lost 2; bases outside the gene matches: 6. The DNA of the CDR3 is TGTGCCAGCAGGTCTGGACAGGGGGCCGCCTACGAGCAGTACTTC. Translation gives CASRSGQGAAYEQYF.

The chain links TRBV27 to TRBJ2-3, with TRBD2 identical over 7 bases. J gave up 2 bases and V 5 bases, and 16 bases lay outside the gene matches. CDR3 length: 18 residues. The germline V gene has CDR1 MNHEY and CDR2 SMNVEV (reference sequence). The CDR3: CASSPLGSWEGITDTQYF. For the CDR3, the DNA is TGTGCCAGCAGTCCCCTCGGCTCGTGGGAGGGTATCACAGATACGCAGTATTTT.

The rearrangement links TRBV5-1 to TRBJ1-2; TRBD1 aligns across 7 bases. The trim removed 3 bases at V and 6 bases at J, leaving 8 bases unmatched. The CDR3 sequence is 14 residues long. Per germline, CDR1 SGHRS and CDR2 YFSETQ. DNA of the CDR3: TGCGCCAGCAGCTGGACAACAGGGGAGGATGGCTACACCTTC. Translated, it gives CASSWTTGEDGYTF.

The chain uses TRBV21-1 and TRBJ2-2; TRBD1 reflects the table's D call only, with no check against the DNA. TRBV21-1 is described as a pseudogene. The CDR3 is 18 amino acids. The CDR3 sequence: CASSLHLGQFFFTGELFF. CDR3 nucleotides: TGTGCCAGCAGCCTCCACCTCGGACAGTTTTTTTTCACCGGGGAGCTGTTTTTT.

This chain connects TRBV5-1 to TRBJ1-1, with D unresolved. Germline CDR1 SGHRS, CDR2 YFSETQ. V was shortened by 0 bases and J by 4 bases, with 10 bases between the two germline ends. The CDR3 is made up of 14 amino acids. The CDR3 sequence is CASSLGEGFTEAFF. CDR3 DNA: TGCGCCAGCAGCTTGGGGGAGGGTTTCACTGAAGCTTTCTTT.

This sequence joins TRBV15 and TRBJ1-5; D not resolved. Trimming shortened V by 0 bases and J by 5 bases, and 23 bases separated the two germline ends. The germline V gene encodes CDR1 LNHNV and CDR2 YYDKDF (reference sequence). This CDR3 is built from 19 residues. The CDR3 sequence: CATSRDLDKETRPDQPQHF. In nucleotides, the CDR3 is TGTGCCACCAGCAGAGATCTCGATAAGGAGACTCGCCCCGATCAGCCCCAGCATTTT.

This chain connects TRBV6-1 to TRBJ2-1; no reliable D call. CDR1 MNHNS and CDR2 SASEGT come from the germline V gene. This CDR3 comprises 12 residues. Between the trimmed V and J ends, which lost 10 bases and 9 bases, there was a span of 16 bases. The CDR3 DNA sequence: TGTGCCATCTGGGCCTTTTTGGGTGAGCAGTTCTTC. It yields the protein CAIWAFLGEQFF.

The V and J genes are TRBV5-1 and TRBJ2-3; 8 positions agree with TRBD1. Trimming at V came to 3 bases and at J to 5 bases, leaving 5 bases not matched to a gene. Per the germline V gene, CDR1 is SGHRS and CDR2 is YFSETQ. The CDR3 sequence is 14 residues long. The CDR3 spells CASSSGGFRDTQYF. DNA for the CDR3: TGCGCCAGCAGCTCAGGGGGCTTTCGAGATACGCAGTATTTT.

The V and J genes are TRBV7-2 and TRBJ1-6, with 8 bases aligning to TRBD1. With 5 bases clipped from V and 7 bases from J, the junction kept 7 bases outside the gene matches. This CDR3 has 15 amino acids. Per germline, CDR1 SGHTA and CDR2 FQGNSA. CDR3 sequence: CASSPRGDRNSPLHF. CDR3 sequence (DNA): TGTGCCAGCAGCCCGAGAGGGGACAGGAATTCACCCCTCCACTTT.